Listed below are T cell receptor beta chains from one sample, sequenced in a study of cytomegalovirus exposure and HLA in healthy donors. Sequencing was performed with immunoSEQ multiplex PCR; in TCRdb, only in-frame clones are kept and a portion is missing. Among 180,000 or so clones listed, approximately 80% were seen once. Sequencing was performed on PBMCs. These receptors all come from a man between 18 and 29 years old in good health and CMV-seronegative. The conserved cysteine and the conserved F or W are not part of the CDR3 here.

V	J	CDR3
TRBV7-8	TRBJ2-7	ASSTGRGLPPEQY
TRBV11-2	TRBJ1-4	ASSFGGATNEKLF
TRBV4-2	TRBJ2-5	ASSQGLAGSQVTQY
TRBV6-5	TRBJ2-7	ASSPRGIAYEQY
TRBV5-1	TRBJ2-7	ASSLAGGYPY
TRBV28	TRBJ2-2	ASSLSREYHGELF
TRBV6-4	TRBJ1-5	ASSGGVGQPQH
TRBV7-3	TRBJ1-2	ASSTRQGNT
TRBV9	TRBJ2-2	ASSGAGELF
TRBV18	TRBJ2-1	ASSPGTSGPNNEQF
TRBV9	TRBJ2-5	ASSVEGHLETQY
TRBV9	TRBJ2-5	ASSVTQETQY
TRBV5-8	TRBJ1-4	ASSLRQAEKLF
TRBV28	TRBJ1-1	ASSWDSTEAF
TRBV7-6	TRBJ2-7	ASSLASGIVNEQY
TRBV19	TRBJ1-1	ASSIGLTGTSEAF
TRBV19	TRBJ2-3	ASSLRDTQY
TRBV28	TRBJ1-2	ASSLTGSYGYT
TRBV16	TRBJ1-2	ASSLTTGRDGYT
TRBV28	TRBJ2-7	ASQEGYNTYEQY
TRBV19	TRBJ2-2	ASSMWGTYNTGELF
TRBV30	TRBJ1-1	ASSRGGYGAEAF
TRBV6-5	TRBJ2-5	ASRDYGWTQY
TRBV28	TRBJ1-1	ASSLPGQVNTEAF
TRBV6-1	TRBJ2-7	ASKDRASYEQY
TRBV18	TRBJ2-7	ASSPWADLRVEQY
TRBV10-3	TRBJ2-7	ASGQGAGEQY
TRBV18	TRBJ1-3	ASSPGRDRGQNTIY
TRBV14	TRBJ2-7	ASSQGKRGGYEQY
TRBV6-1	.	ASSEAQAYEQY
TRBV6-1	TRBJ1-4	ASSDRRGEKLF
TRBV5-1	TRBJ2-2	ASSFLRSTGELF
TRBV10-3	TRBJ1-5	AISESQRQPQH
TRBV6-1	TRBJ2-1	ASSGGGPGYNEQF
TRBV28	TRBJ2-7	ASSPTLGTGSYEQY
TRBV30	TRBJ2-1	AWSSPGLARLQF
TRBV19	TRBJ2-7	ASSIGGDYEQY
TRBV6-1	TRBJ2-1	ASTLPSYNEQF
TRBV28	TRBJ1-2	ASVGSQGARDYGYT
TRBV27	TRBJ2-3	ASKLSWGQRADTQY
TRBV4-2	TRBJ1-2	ASSPDSLYGYT
TRBV7-8	TRBJ2-3	ASSLPLAGGRHSTDTQY
TRBV5-6	TRBJ2-7	ASSLNRYYEQY
TRBV5-1	.	ASSFGGSEQY
TRBV7-8	TRBJ2-1	ASRGTSGRYNEQF
TRBV29-1	TRBJ2-1	SVSHPGNNEQF
TRBV9	TRBJ1-4	ASSPLVGAAEKLF
TRBV7-8	TRBJ1-2	ASSSEYGSRGT
TRBV5-5	TRBJ1-2	ASSLDRYRTNGYT
TRBV28	TRBJ1-6	ASSLGTGASPLH
TRBV5-4	TRBJ2-5	ASSLPRLAGGRGEETQY
TRBV7-9	TRBJ2-3	ASSLPPRGGPDTQY
TRBV2	TRBJ2-7	ASSDTGGGRSYEQY
TRBV7-3	TRBJ2-2	ASSLEGGFGGELF
TRBV4-2	TRBJ2-4	ASSQPRLSDGGIQY
TRBV2	.	ASRTDRASYEQY
TRBV5-8	TRBJ2-3	ASSLGTRILDTQY
TRBV9	TRBJ1-1	ASSVASQGANTEAF
TRBV10-3	TRBJ2-7	AISESTSGGSYEQY